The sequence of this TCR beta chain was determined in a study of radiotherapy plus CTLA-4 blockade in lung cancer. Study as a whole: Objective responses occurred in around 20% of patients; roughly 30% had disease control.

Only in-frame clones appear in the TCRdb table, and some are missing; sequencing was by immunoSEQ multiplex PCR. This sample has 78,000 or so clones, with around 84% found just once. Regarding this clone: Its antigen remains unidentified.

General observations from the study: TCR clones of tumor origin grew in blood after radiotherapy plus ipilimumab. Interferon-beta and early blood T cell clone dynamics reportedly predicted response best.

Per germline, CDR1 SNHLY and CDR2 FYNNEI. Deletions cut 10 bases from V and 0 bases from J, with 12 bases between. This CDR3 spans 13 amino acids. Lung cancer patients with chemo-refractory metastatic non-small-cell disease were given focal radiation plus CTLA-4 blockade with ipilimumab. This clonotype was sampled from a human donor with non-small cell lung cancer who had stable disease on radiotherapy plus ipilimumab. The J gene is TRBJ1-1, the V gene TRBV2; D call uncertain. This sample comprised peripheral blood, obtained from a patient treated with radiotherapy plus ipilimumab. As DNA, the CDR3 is TGTGCCACCTCGGCCCAAATGAACACTGAAGCTTTCTTT. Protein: CATSAQMNTEAFF.